This passage covers 29 T cell receptor beta chains from one sample sequenced in a study of monozygotic twins with inflammatory bowel disease (dated by TCRdb to the late 2010s). The library was produced with 5' RACE. For sequencing, an Illumina HiSeq 2500 was employed. Each entry corresponds to one CDR3 protein sequence from reads that TCRdb reprocessed, and DNA is not given. The sample table on file contains 300,000 to 400,000 distinct CDR3 sequences. The leading ten clones occupy over 2% of the sample. Input material: blood. The receptor source for this set is a human donor with ulcerative colitis or Crohn's disease, or a healthy co-twin of an affected twin (not recorded which).

The rearrangement uses TRBV12-3 or TRBV12-4 and TRBJ1-1; TCRdb calls TRBD1, which cannot be checked without DNA. The CDR3 is made up of 14 amino acids. The CDR3 loop is CASRTAGRLYEAFF.

CDR3 protein: CSARVGRGNSPLHF. The chain employs TRBV20-1 and TRBJ1-6. CDR1 and CDR2 from the germline V gene are DFQATT and SNEGSKA (reference sequence). The CDR3 has 14 amino acids.

The rearrangement uses TRBV7-9 and TRBJ2-7; TCRdb returns TRBD1, unconfirmable since there is no DNA. Germline CDR1 is SEHNR and CDR2 is FQNEAQ (reference sequence). This CDR3 is 14 amino acids long. This chain's CDR3 is CASSPWTGLYEQYF.

The rearrangement links TRBV28 to TRBJ2-1. Germline CDR1 MDHEN, CDR2 SYDVKM. The CDR3 totals 14 residues. CDR3 sequence: CTSKLWAGINEQFF.

The gene calls are TRBV9 and TRBJ1-1; the D gene TCRdb calls, TRBD1, cannot be checked with no DNA. Germline assignment: CDR1 SGDLS and CDR2 YYNGEE. The CDR3 is made up of 13 amino acids. This CDR3 is CASSVGARTEAFF.

The chain joins TRBV7-2 to TRBJ1-5; TCRdb's D gene call, TRBD1, goes unchecked for lack of DNA. Per germline, CDR1 SGHTA and CDR2 FQGNSA. The CDR3 totals 13 residues. The CDR3 is CASSPQGSQPQHF.

The gene calls are TRBV5-1 and TRBJ2-1; TCRdb outputs TRBD1, but without DNA this stays unchecked. CDR3 length: 15 residues. Germline values: CDR1 SGHRS, CDR2 YFSETQ. CDR3 sequence: CASSLGDRGSAEQFF.

The chain combines TRBV15 with TRBJ2-1; TCRdb indicates TRBD1, and absent DNA this call remains unverified. Germline CDR1 reads LNHNV; CDR2 reads YYDKDF (reference sequence). This CDR3 contains 11 residues. The CDR3 sequence: CATLGGDEQFF.

The CDR3 protein is CASRGRNLGGNTIYF. J is TRBJ1-3 and V is TRBV12-3 or TRBV12-4. The CDR3 covers 15 residues.

The chain uses TRBV28 and TRBJ2-3; the D gene TCRdb calls, TRBD1, cannot be checked with no DNA. Germline CDR1 is MDHEN and CDR2 is SYDVKM. The CDR3 runs 14 residues. The CDR3: CASSASSGADTQYF. The entire variable domain, with the rest obtained from reference TRBV28 and TRBJ2-3, is as follows: DVKVTQSSRYLVKRTGEKVFLECVQDMDHENMFWYRQDPGLGLRLIYFSYDVKMKEKGDIPEGYSVSREKKERFSLILESASTNQTSMYLCASSASSGADTQYFGPGTRLTVL.

The chain employs TRBV7-9 and TRBJ2-1; TCRdb's D gene call, TRBD1, goes unchecked for lack of DNA. The CDR3 length is 14 residues. CDR1 SEHNR and CDR2 FQNEAQ come from the germline V gene (reference sequence). The CDR3 protein is CASSLFAGDNEQFF. The whole variable domain, filled in from reference TRBV7-9 and TRBJ2-1, reads DTGVSQNPRHKITKRGQNVTFRCDPISEHNRLYWYRQTLGQGPEFLTYFQNEAQLEKSRLLSDRFSAERPKGSFSTLEIQRTEQGDSAMYLCASSLFAGDNEQFFGPGTRLTVL.

J is TRBJ2-2 and V is TRBV28; the D call from TCRdb, TRBD1, cannot be confirmed without DNA. This CDR3 spans 16 amino acids. CDR1 and CDR2 (germline): MDHEN, SYDVKM. The CDR3 protein is CASSLSGRGNTGELFF.

The chain combines TRBV9 with TRBJ2-1; TCRdb gives TRBD2 as the D gene, but with no DNA this cannot be confirmed. CDR1 is SGDLS, CDR2 YYNGEE, per germline. This CDR3 is built from 15 residues. This chain's CDR3 is CASSVLSGLVDEQFF.

This chain connects TRBV12-3 or TRBV12-4 to TRBJ2-1; TCRdb returns TRBD1, unconfirmable since there is no DNA. The CDR3 has 17 residues. The CDR3: CASSFPGGQVPPNEQFF.

The chain's CDR3 is CASRRAGTTYNEQFF. The V call is TRBV10-2, the J call TRBJ2-1; TCRdb lists TRBD2, though no DNA is available to test this call. The CDR3 loop spans 15 amino acids. Germline V CDR1 and CDR2: WSHSY, SAAADI.

The chain employs TRBV30 and TRBJ2-2; TCRdb selects TRBD2, and the lack of DNA leaves this call unchecked. Germline V gene data show CDR1 as GTSNPN and CDR2 as SVGIG (reference sequence). CDR3 length equals 15 residues. This chain's CDR3 is CAWKIAGRRTGELFF. Supplemented by reference TRBV30 and TRBJ2-2, the full variable domain reads SQTIHQWPATLVQPVGSPLSLECTVEGTSNPNLYWYRQAAGRGLQLLFYSVGIGQISSEVPQNLSASRPQDRQFILSSKKLLLSDSGFYLCAWKIAGRRTGELFFGEGSRLTVL.

The chain couples TRBV27 to TRBJ2-1; TCRdb's D gene call, TRBD2, goes unchecked for lack of DNA. CDR1 is MNHEY, CDR2 SMNVEV, per germline (reference sequence). CDR3 size: 19 residues. CDR3 loop: CASIIRGTSGGSSYNEQFF.

The chain is built from TRBV27 and TRBJ2-6; TCRdb designates TRBD1, a call that cannot be tested without DNA. The V gene's germline CDR1 is MNHEY and CDR2 SMNVEV (reference sequence). CDR3 length: 15 amino acids. This CDR3 reads CASSPYRAGANVLTF.

The gene calls are TRBV28 and TRBJ2-1; lacking DNA, the TRBD2 call made by TCRdb goes unchecked. Germline CDR1 and CDR2: MDHEN and SYDVKM. The CDR3 runs 16 residues. CDR3 residues: CASSRWEGGSDNEQFF.

V and J are TRBV7-2 and TRBJ2-2; there is no DNA to check the TCRdb D call of TRBD1. The CDR3 covers 14 residues. The germline gives CDR1 SGHTA, CDR2 FQGNSA. The CDR3 reads CASSWGGVTGELFF. Full variable domain (rest looked up from reference TRBV7-2 and TRBJ2-2): GAGVSQSPSNKVTEKGKDVELRCDPISGHTALYWYRQSLGQGLEFLIYFQGNSAPDKSGLPSDRFSAERTGGSVSTLTIQRTQQEDSAVYLCASSWGGVTGELFFGEGSRLTVL.

The V gene is TRBV15, the J gene TRBJ2-1; no DNA is available, so the TRBD1 call from TCRdb remains unchecked. The germline V gene encodes CDR1 LNHNV and CDR2 YYDKDF (reference sequence). The CDR3 has 15 amino acids. The CDR3 sequence: CATSRDRGDYNEQFF.

The chain couples TRBV28 to TRBJ1-3; TCRdb designates TRBD1, a call that cannot be tested without DNA. CDR1 MDHEN and CDR2 SYDVKM come from the germline V gene. This CDR3 spans 19 amino acids. The CDR3 is CASSSQGSWFSSDGNTIYF.

The CDR3 spells CASSEQGAIRYGYTF. The gene calls are TRBV6-2 or TRBV6-3 and TRBJ1-2; the D gene TCRdb calls, TRBD1, cannot be checked with no DNA. From germline, CDR1 is MNHEY and CDR2 SVGEGT. CDR3 length: 15 amino acids.

The chain has TRBV5-5 and TRBJ2-7; TCRdb reports TRBD1, a call that lacks DNA to check it against. The V gene's germline CDR1 is SGHKS and CDR2 YYEKEE (reference sequence). The CDR3 is made up of 12 amino acids. This CDR3 reads CASSGTDGEQYF. The complete variable domain, with remaining parts taken from reference TRBV5-5 and TRBJ2-7, reads DAGVTQSPTHLIKTRGQQVTLRCSPISGHKSVSWYQQVLGQGPQFIFQYYEKEERGRGNFPDRFSARQFPNYSSELNVNALLLGDSALYLCASSGTDGEQYFGPGTRLTVT.

The chain is built from TRBV29-1 and TRBJ2-1. There are 14 residues in the CDR3. Per germline, CDR1 SQVTM and CDR2 ANQGSEA. CDR3 sequence: CSVVPESSYNEQFF.

The CDR3 sequence: CAWSPSYNEQFF. This chain uses TRBV30 with TRBJ2-1. The CDR3 extends over 12 amino acids. Germline CDR1 reads GTSNPN; CDR2 reads SVGIG (reference sequence).

This chain links TRBV4-1 with TRBJ2-1; the D gene TCRdb calls, TRBD1, cannot be checked with no DNA. Germline assignment: CDR1 MGHRA and CDR2 YSYEKL. The CDR3 is 16 residues long. The CDR3 region is CASSQDIRGRLNEQFF.

The chain links TRBV19 to TRBJ1-1; TCRdb reports TRBD1, a call that lacks DNA to check it against. Germline V gene lookup returns CDR1 LNHDA and CDR2 SQIVND (reference sequence). The CDR3 is made up of 12 amino acids. The CDR3 region is CASRFRDGEAFF.

The chain is built from TRBV6-2 or TRBV6-3 and TRBJ2-3; the D call from TCRdb, TRBD1, cannot be confirmed without DNA. This CDR3 has 16 residues. Germline V gives CDR1 MNHEY, CDR2 SVGEGT. This CDR3 reads CASSYGLGTFTDTQYF.